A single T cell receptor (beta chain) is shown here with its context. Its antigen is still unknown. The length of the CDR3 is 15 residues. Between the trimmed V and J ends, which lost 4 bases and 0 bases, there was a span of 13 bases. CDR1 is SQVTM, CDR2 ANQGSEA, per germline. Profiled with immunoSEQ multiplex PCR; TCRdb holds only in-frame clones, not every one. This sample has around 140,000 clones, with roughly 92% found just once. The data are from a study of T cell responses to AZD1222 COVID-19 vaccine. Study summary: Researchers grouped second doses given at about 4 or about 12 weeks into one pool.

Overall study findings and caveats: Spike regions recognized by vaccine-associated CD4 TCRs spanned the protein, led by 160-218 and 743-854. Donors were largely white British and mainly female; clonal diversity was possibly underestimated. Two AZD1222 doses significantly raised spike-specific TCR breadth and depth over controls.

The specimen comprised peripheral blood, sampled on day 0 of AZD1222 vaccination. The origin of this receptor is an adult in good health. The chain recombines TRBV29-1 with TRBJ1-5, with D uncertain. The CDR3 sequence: CSVAIGLNSNQPQHF. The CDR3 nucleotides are TGCAGCGTTGCCATCGGTCTAAATAGCAATCAGCCCCAGCATTTT.